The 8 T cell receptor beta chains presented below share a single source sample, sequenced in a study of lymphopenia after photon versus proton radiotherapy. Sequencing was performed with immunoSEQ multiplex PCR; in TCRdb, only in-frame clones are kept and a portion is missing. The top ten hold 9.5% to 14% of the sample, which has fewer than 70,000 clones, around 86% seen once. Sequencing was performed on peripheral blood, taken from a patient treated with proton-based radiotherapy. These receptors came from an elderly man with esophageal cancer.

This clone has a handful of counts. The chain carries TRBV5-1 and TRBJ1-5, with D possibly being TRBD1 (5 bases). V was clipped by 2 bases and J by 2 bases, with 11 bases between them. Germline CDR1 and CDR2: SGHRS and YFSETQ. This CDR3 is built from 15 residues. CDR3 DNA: TGCGCCAGCAGCTTTGGAGGGGTTGGCAATCAGCCCCAGCATTTT. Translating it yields CASSFGGVGNQPQHF.

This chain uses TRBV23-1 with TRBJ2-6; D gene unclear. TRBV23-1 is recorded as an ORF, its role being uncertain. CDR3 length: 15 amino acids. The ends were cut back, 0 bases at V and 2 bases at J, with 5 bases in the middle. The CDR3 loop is CASSQSGPGANVLTF. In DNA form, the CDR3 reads TGCGCCAGCAGTCAATCTGGACCTGGGGCCAACGTCCTGACTTTC.

The CDR3 DNA follows: TGTGCCTGGAGTGTACTCGGGCCTGGCTACACCTTC. The encoded protein is CAWSVLGPGYTF. J is TRBJ1-2 and V is TRBV30; no reliable D call. CDR1 GTSNPN and CDR2 SVGIG come from the germline V gene (reference sequence). There are 12 residues in the CDR3. V was pared by 0 bases and J by 7 bases, with 9 bases between.

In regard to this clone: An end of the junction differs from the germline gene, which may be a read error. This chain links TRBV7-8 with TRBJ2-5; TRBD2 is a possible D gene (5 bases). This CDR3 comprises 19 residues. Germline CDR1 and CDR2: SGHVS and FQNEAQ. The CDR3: CASSLEFLAVLGGQGTQYF. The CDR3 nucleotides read TGTGCCAGCAGCTTAGAGTTTTTGGCCGTGCTGGGCGGGCAAGGGACCCAGTACTTC.

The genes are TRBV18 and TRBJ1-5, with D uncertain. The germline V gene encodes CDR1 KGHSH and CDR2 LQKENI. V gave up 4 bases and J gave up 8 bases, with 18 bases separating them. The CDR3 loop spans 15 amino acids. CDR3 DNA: TGTGCCAGCTCACAGACCCCCGAATCGACGGAGCCCCAGCATTTT. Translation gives CASSQTPESTEPQHF.

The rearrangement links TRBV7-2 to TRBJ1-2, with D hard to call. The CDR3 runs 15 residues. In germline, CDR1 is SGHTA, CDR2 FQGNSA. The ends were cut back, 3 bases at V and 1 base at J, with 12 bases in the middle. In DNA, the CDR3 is TGTGCCAGCAGCTTTGGTCCGGAAAGTAACTATGGCTACACCTTC. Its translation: CASSFGPESNYGYTF.

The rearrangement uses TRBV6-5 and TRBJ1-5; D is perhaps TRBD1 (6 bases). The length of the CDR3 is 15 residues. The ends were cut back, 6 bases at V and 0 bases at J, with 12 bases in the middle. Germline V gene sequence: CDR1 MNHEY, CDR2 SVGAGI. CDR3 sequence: CASSIRGFSNQPQHF. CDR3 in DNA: TGTGCCAGCAGCATCAGGGGTTTTAGCAATCAGCCCCAGCATTTT.

CDR3 loop: CASTDSGQGAYEQYF. The CDR3 DNA reads as TGTGCCAGTACAGATTCGGGGCAGGGGGCTTACGAGCAGTACTTC. The V call is TRBV19, the J call TRBJ2-7, with 8 bases identical to TRBD1. The junction had 12 bases not matched to a gene; V was cut back by 7 bases and J by 4 bases. Germline CDR1 is LNHDA and CDR2 is SQIVND (reference sequence). CDR3 size: 15 residues.